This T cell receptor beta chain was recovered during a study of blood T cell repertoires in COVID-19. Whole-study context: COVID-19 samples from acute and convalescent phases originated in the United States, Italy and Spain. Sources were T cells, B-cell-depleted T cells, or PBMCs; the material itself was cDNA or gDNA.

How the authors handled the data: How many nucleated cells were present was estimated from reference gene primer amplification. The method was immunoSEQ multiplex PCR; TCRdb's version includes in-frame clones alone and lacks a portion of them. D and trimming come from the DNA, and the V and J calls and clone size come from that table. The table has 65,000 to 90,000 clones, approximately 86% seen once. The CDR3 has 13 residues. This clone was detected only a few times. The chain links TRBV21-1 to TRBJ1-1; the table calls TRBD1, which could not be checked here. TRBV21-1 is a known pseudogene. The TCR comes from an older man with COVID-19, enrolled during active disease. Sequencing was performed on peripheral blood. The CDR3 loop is CASRSSGPNGAFF. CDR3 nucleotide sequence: TGTGCCAGCAGGTCCTCAGGGCCAAACGGAGCTTTCTTT.